The T cell receptor beta chain described here comes from a study of blood T cell repertoires in COVID-19 (dated by TCRdb to 2018 to 2020). Study-wide context: Samples from collaborators originated in the United States, Italy and Spain and spanned both the acute and convalescent phases of COVID-19. The prospective study material was composed of cDNA or gDNA derived from T cells, B-cell-depleted T cells, or PBMCs. Subjects who had been exposed to COVID-19, were actively infected with it, or had recovered from it provided the deeply sampled blood TCRbeta repertoires that made up the dataset. The repertoires were made available in a free public database intended to serve as a resource for research on the immune response to SARS-CoV-2. The samples were drawn from two sources: the first 160 participants of the ongoing ImmuneRACE study, and 950 to 1,500 subjects contributed by 6 global collaborators. A de-identified subject ID, COVID-19 status, age in years and sex were almost always included in the sample metadata. HLA class I and class II types, where available, came from metadata supplied by the sample provider rather than from assay-based typing.

Whole blood was collected in K2EDTA tubes by collaborating institutions according to the institutions' own protocols. For TCRbeta analysis, collaborators shipped samples in one of three forms: frozen whole blood, isolated PBMCs, or DNA extracted from either of those sample types. The investigation overall reported the following: The amount of clinical and demographic metadata varied by source and participant and was provided uncurated.

The CDR3 holds 15 amino acids from the cysteine to the phenylalanine. Only the CDR3 DNA stays, 45 bases, in frame from base 1. The V and J ends are trimmed by 6 bases and 4 bases, leaving 16 bases between them. As encoded in the germline V gene, CDR1 is MNHEY while CDR2 is SVGAGI. Of note for this clone: Its target antigen remains unknown. No base quality values were provided; no much bigger clone lies one nucleotide off.

The immunoSEQ Assay, a bias-controlled multiplex PCR, was used to amplify TCRbeta CDR3 regions from genomic DNA. Turning to the authors' computational methods: The number of nucleated cells in each sample was estimated from the amplification of reference gene primers within the assay. To quantify the absolute abundance of each unique TCRbeta CDR3 rearrangement, sequence reads were collapsed and filtered. For each sample, productive Simpson clonality was calculated as the square root of Simpson's diversity index over productive rearrangements. TCRdb provides this immuneACCESS table in a form limited to in-frame rearrangements. Some clones are lacking; in checked studies, under half of them reflect an unresolved V gene, and why the rest are absent is not known. V and J calls and clone size are as listed in that table; D and trimming were resolved from the DNA. The sample table shows around 80,000 clones, and 75% to 95% are seen once. The ten largest clones capture roughly 0.72% of the sample.

The source of this sequence is an elderly woman with acute or convalescent COVID-19. The rearrangement combines TRBV6-5 with TRBJ2-1; TRBD1 might be the D gene, on 6 matching bases. The sample taken for sequencing was peripheral blood. DNA sequence: TGTGCCAGCAGGGCCCGGAGGCAGGGGTACAATGAGCAGTTCTTC. Translated, this is CASRARRQGYNEQFF.